Shown below are 10 T cell receptor beta chains from a single sample sequenced in a study of blood T cell repertoires in COVID-19 (dated by TCRdb to 2020 to 2022). The library was prepared using the immunoSEQ multiplex PCR assay. TCRdb provides this immuneACCESS table in a form limited to in-frame rearrangements. Some clones are lacking; in checked studies, under half of them reflect an unresolved V gene, and why the rest are absent is not known. The sample profile shows roughly 250,000 clones; around 90% of them were found once. Approximately 2% of the sample is held by the ten biggest clonotypes. Sequencing was done on a sample of PBMCs or T cells enriched from blood (not recorded which). The receptor set was obtained from a woman aged 18-29 years who had recovered from COVID-19.

This chain joins TRBV6-2 or TRBV6-3 and TRBJ1-5, with no clear D. The CDR3 runs 12 residues. Germline values: CDR1 MNHEY, CDR2 SVGEGT. Between the trimmed V and J ends, which lost 2 bases and 5 bases, there was a span of 4 bases. The chain's CDR3 is CASSYRDQPQHF. For the CDR3, the DNA is TGTGCCAGCAGTTACCGGGATCAGCCCCAGCATTTT.

The CDR3 is CASQTGGNQPQHF. The CDR3 bases are TGTGCCAGCCAGACAGGGGGCAATCAGCCCCAGCATTTT. This chain uses TRBV19 with TRBJ1-5; 8 nucleotides match TRBD1. This CDR3 spans 13 amino acids. The V and J ends lost 9 bases and 2 bases, in that order; junction bases with no gene match: 3. Germline V lookup: CDR1 LNHDA, CDR2 SQIVND (reference sequence).

This chain connects TRBV7-9 to TRBJ2-7, with unresolved D. CDR3 size: 11 residues. Germline CDR1 is SEHNR and CDR2 is FQNEAQ (reference sequence). The V and J ends lost 2 bases and 6 bases respectively, with 5 bases between them. This CDR3 reads CASSLSGEQYF. The CDR3 DNA follows: TGTGCCAGCAGCTTATCGGGCGAGCAGTACTTC.

This rearrangement joins TRBV7-2 to TRBJ2-7; no clear D. The V gene's germline CDR1 is SGHTA and CDR2 FQGNSA. This CDR3 is 12 amino acids long. With 4 bases removed from V and 0 bases from J, the gap between germline ends came to 4 bases. Here the CDR3 DNA reads TGTGCCAGCAGCTCAAACTCCTACGAGCAGTACTTC. Translation: CASSSNSYEQYF.

The chain joins TRBV3-1 (or the pseudogene TRBV3-2) to TRBJ2-2; TRBD2 aligns across 8 bases. V gave up 2 bases and J gave up 3 bases; unmatched junction bases: 2. Per the germline V gene, CDR1 is LGHDT and CDR2 is YNNKEL (reference sequence). The CDR3 consists of 15 residues. The DNA for the CDR3 is TGTGCCAGCAGCCAACTAGCGGGTTACACCGGGGAGCTGTTTTTT. The encoded protein is CASSQLAGYTGELFF.

The rearrangement links TRBV5-1 to TRBJ2-2; weak D call: TRBD2 (5 bases). This CDR3 spans 17 amino acids. Germline assignment: CDR1 SGHRS and CDR2 YFSETQ. V was pared by 4 bases and J by 7 bases, with 23 bases between. This CDR3 reads CASSLGHSGGFDGELFF. In DNA, the CDR3 is TGCGCCAGCAGCCTAGGGCACAGCGGAGGATTTGACGGGGAGCTGTTTTTT.

The CDR3 is CASSSPGTGIGTF. As DNA, the CDR3 is TGTGCCAGTAGTAGTCCCGGGACAGGGATCGGGACCTTC. The rearrangement joins TRBV19 to TRBJ1-2; TRBD1 matches at 9 bases. V shed 4 bases and J 14 bases; nucleotides not matched to a gene: 11. This CDR3 region has 13 residues. Germline V gene sequence: CDR1 LNHDA, CDR2 SQIVND (reference sequence).

The CDR3 sequence: CSAIDGQQFF. Here the CDR3 DNA reads TGCAGTGCTATAGATGGGCAGCAGTTCTTC. The chain employs TRBV20-1 and TRBJ2-1, with D uncertain. Germline values: CDR1 DFQATT, CDR2 SNEGSKA (reference sequence). This CDR3 spans 10 amino acids. V shed 4 bases and J shed 11 bases, with 9 bases lying between them.

This chain uses TRBV27 with TRBJ1-6, with a possible D match to TRBD1 (6 bases). V shed 5 bases and J shed 9 bases, with 17 bases lying between them. Germline CDR1 reads MNHEY; CDR2 reads SMNVEV (reference sequence). The CDR3 contains 15 residues. This chain's CDR3 is CASSLSQGRGSPLHF. CDR3 in DNA: TGTGCCAGCAGTCTGTCCCAGGGGAGGGGTTCACCCCTCCACTTT.

The sample holds a few counts of this clone. The chain combines TRBV5-1 with TRBJ2-5, with 7 bases matching TRBD1. The CDR3 has 13 amino acids. Germline values: CDR1 SGHRS, CDR2 YFSETQ. The V segment lost 1 base and the J segment 4 bases; nucleotides outside the gene matches: 1. The CDR3 nucleotides are TGCGCCAGCAGCTTGAAGGGGGCAGAGACCCAGTACTTC. Its translation is CASSLKGAETQYF.